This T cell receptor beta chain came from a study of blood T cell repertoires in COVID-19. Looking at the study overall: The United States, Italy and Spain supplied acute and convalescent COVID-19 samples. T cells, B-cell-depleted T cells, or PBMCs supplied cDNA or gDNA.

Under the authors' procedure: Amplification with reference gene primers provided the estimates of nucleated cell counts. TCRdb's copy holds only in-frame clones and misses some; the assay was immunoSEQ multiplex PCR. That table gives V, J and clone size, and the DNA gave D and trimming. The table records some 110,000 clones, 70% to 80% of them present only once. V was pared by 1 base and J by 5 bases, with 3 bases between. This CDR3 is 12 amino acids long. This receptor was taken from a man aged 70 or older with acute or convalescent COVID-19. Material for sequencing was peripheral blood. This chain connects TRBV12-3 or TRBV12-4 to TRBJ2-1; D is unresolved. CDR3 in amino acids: CASSLDNNEQFF. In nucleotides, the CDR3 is TGTGCCAGCAGTTTAGACAACAATGAGCAGTTCTTC.